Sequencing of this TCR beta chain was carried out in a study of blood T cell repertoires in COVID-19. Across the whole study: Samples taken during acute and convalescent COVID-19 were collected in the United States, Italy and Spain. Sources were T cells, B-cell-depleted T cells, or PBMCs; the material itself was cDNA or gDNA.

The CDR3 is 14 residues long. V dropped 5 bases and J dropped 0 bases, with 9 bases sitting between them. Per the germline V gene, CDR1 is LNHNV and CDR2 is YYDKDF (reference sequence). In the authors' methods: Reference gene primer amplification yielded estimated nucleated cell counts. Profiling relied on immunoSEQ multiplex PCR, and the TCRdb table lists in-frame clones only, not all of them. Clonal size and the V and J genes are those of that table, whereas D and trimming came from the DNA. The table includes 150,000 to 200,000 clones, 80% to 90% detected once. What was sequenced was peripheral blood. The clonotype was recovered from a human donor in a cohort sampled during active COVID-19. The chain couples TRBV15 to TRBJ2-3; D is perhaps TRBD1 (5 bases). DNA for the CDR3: TGTGCCACCAGCCACCCAGGGAGCACAGATACGCAGTATTTT. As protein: CATSHPGSTDTQYF. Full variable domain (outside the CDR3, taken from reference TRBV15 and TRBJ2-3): DAMVIQNPRYQVTQFGKPVTLSCSQTLNHNVMYWYQQKSSQAPKLLFHYYDKDFNNEADTPDNFQSRRPNTSFCFLDIRSPGLGDTAMYLCATSHPGSTDTQYFGPGTRLTVL.